Listed below are T cell receptor beta chains from one sample, sequenced in a study of shared clonotypes between healthy human individuals. The assay was immunoSEQ multiplex PCR, and TCRdb's table has in-frame clones only and misses some. The repertoire holds more than 2 million clones, with almost 96% as singletons. The specimen was naive CD4+ T cells sorted from blood. These receptors all come from a man aged 18 to 30 in good health. Each CDR3 is given with its conserved first and last residue. A D gene is named only where the DNA matches it firmly. Clone size is not always given. Where it is, it says once, few, many or a class for expanded clones.

d_call | j_call | v_call | clone_size | cdr3_aa | cdr3_nt
NA | TRBJ2-5 | TRBV7-8 | NA | CASSLEDRYQETQYF | TGTGCCAGCAGCTTAGAGGACCGGTACCAAGAGACCCAGTACTTC
NA | TRBJ2-5 | TRBV28 | NA | CASSFQGGGQETQYF | TGTGCCAGCAGTTTTCAGGGGGGCGGCCAAGAGACCCAGTACTTC
TRBD1 | TRBJ1-6 | TRBV28 | once | CASSLTGGSPLHF | TGTGCCAGCTCTCTTACAGGGGGATCACCCCTCCACTTT
TRBD1 | TRBJ2-7 | TRBV6-1 | NA | CASRSGTGRYEQYF | TGTGCCAGCAGATCCGGGACAGGGCGGTACGAGCAGTACTTC
TRBD2 | TRBJ2-3 | TRBV25-1 | NA | CASSEGIGLAGFTDTQYF | TGTGCCAGCAGTGAGGGGATTGGACTAGCGGGTTTCACAGATACGCAGTATTTT
NA | TRBJ1-4 | TRBV5-1 | NA | CASSLAGTTNEKLFF | TGCGCCAGCAGCTTGGCGGGGACGACTAATGAAAAACTGTTTTTT
NA | TRBJ2-6 | TRBV5-8 | once | CASTLVVSGANVLTF | TGTGCCAGCACCTTGGTAGTCTCTGGGGCCAACGTCCTGACTTTC
NA | TRBJ1-2 | TRBV19 | NA | CASADSGLDGYTF | TGTGCCAGTGCCGACAGTGGATTGGATGGCTACACCTTC
TRBD1 | TRBJ1-1 | TRBV19 | NA | CASSILPGGSTEAFF | TGTGCCAGTAGTATATTGCCAGGGGGCTCGACTGAAGCTTTCTTT
NA | TRBJ2-1 | TRBV11-2 | NA | CASSLTGLGGQFF | TGTGCCAGCAGCTTAACCGGACTCGGGGGGCAGTTCTTC
NA | TRBJ2-2 | TRBV7-7 | NA | CASSLNSGTTGELFF | TGTGCTAGCAGCCTCAACTCCGGGACCACCGGGGAGCTGTTTTTT
TRBD2 | TRBJ2-7 | TRBV11-2 | NA | CASSAGLAGSYEQYF | TGTGCCAGCAGCGCAGGACTAGCGGGGAGCTACGAGCAGTACTTC
NA | TRBJ2-7 | TRBV7-2 | once | CASRAASALEQYF | TGTGCCAGCAGGGCGGCGTCCGCTCTCGAGCAGTACTTC
NA | TRBJ1-1 | TRBV7-6 | NA | CASSSHTEAFF | TGTGCCAGCAGCAGCCACACTGAAGCTTTCTTT
NA | TRBJ1-4 | TRBV5-1 | NA | CASSLDPGRANEKLFF | TGCGCCAGCAGCTTGGATCCCGGGCGTGCTAATGAAAAACTGTTTTTT
NA | TRBJ1-2 | TRBV29-1 | few | CSVGGSGYTF | TGCAGCGTTGGTGGGTCTGGCTACACCTTC
TRBD1 | TRBJ1-5 | TRBV10-3 | NA | CAISRTGSGNQPQHF | TGTGCCATCAGTCGGACAGGGAGCGGCAATCAGCCCCAGCATTTT
NA | TRBJ2-5 | TRBV18 | NA | CASSQAGEYQETQYF | TGTGCCAGCTCACAGGCAGGGGAGTACCAAGAGACCCAGTACTTC
NA | TRBJ2-3 | TRBV9 | NA | CASSPTGVAVDTQYF | TGTGCCAGCAGCCCAACGGGGGTAGCGGTAGATACGCAGTATTTT
NA | TRBJ2-1 | TRBV10-3 | NA | CAISESGGAYNEQFF | TGTGCCATCAGTGAGTCTGGCGGAGCCTACAATGAGCAGTTCTTC
NA | TRBJ1-6 | TRBV5-4 | NA | CASSRGRDGYSPLHF | TGTGCCAGCAGCCGAGGGAGGGACGGGTATTCACCCCTCCACTTT
NA | TRBJ2-1 | TRBV5-4 | few | CASSLVDEQFF | TGTGCCAGCAGCTTGGTAGATGAGCAGTTCTTC
NA | TRBJ2-6 | TRBV30 | once | CAWNPGKFTANVLTF | TGTGCCTGGAACCCAGGGAAGTTCACGGCCAACGTCCTGACTTTC
NA | TRBJ1-5 | TRBV7-2 | NA | CASSLIQGANQPQHF | TGTGCCAGCAGCTTAATACAGGGAGCCAATCAGCCCCAGCATTTT
NA | TRBJ2-2 | TRBV30 | NA | CAWSVEKNTGELFF | TGTGCCTGGAGTGTAGAAAAGAACACCGGGGAGCTGTTTTTT
TRBD2 | TRBJ2-1 | TRBV30 | NA | CAWSVRGTIVYNEQFF | TGTGCCTGGAGTGTAAGAGGGACTATCGTATACAATGAGCAGTTCTTC
TRBD1 | TRBJ1-4 | TRBV30 | NA | CAWSRTGTGGEKLFF | TGTGCCTGGAGTAGGACCGGGACAGGGGGGGAAAAACTGTTTTTT
TRBD2 | TRBJ2-5 | TRBV5-1 | NA | CASSLDSGREETQYF | TGCGCCAGCAGCTTGGATAGCGGGAGGGAAGAGACCCAGTACTTC
TRBD1 | TRBJ2-7 | TRBV7-2 | NA | CASSPGGSLYEQYF | TGTGCCAGCAGCCCAGGGGGTTCCCTATACGAGCAGTACTTC
NA | TRBJ1-4 | TRBV7-2 | once | CASSRGGLNEKLFF | TGTGCCAGCAGTCGAGGGGGGTTGAATGAAAAACTGTTTTTT
TRBD2 | TRBJ2-7 | TRBV4-1 | NA | CASSQAPGLGGGEQYF | TGCGCCAGCAGCCAGGCCCCGGGACTAGGCGGTGGCGAGCAGTACTTC
TRBD1 | TRBJ1-1 | TRBV5-5 | NA | CASSLVPGQGAAEAFF | TGTGCCAGCAGCTTGGTCCCGGGACAGGGGGCAGCTGAAGCTTTCTTT
NA | TRBJ1-3 | TRBV7-9 | NA | CASSLVVGGHSGNTIYF | TGTGCCAGCAGCTTAGTGGTTGGGGGACATAGTGGAAACACCATATATTTT
NA | TRBJ1-3 | TRBV2 | NA | CASRGESGNTIYF | TGTGCCAGCAGAGGGGAATCTGGAAACACCATATATTTT
TRBD1 | TRBJ1-2 | TRBV5-1 | NA | CASSLGQGGNYTF | TGCGCCAGCAGCTTGGGACAGGGAGGTAACTACACCTTC
NA | TRBJ2-3 | TRBV6-6 | NA | CASRESGTRTDTQYF | TGTGCCAGCAGGGAATCAGGGACCCGGACAGATACGCAGTATTTT
TRBD2 | TRBJ2-7 | TRBV7-2 | NA | CASSPSGAYEQYF | TGTGCCAGCAGCCCTAGCGGAGCCTACGAGCAGTACTTC
TRBD2 | TRBJ2-1 | TRBV7-2 | NA | CASSIVGLAAYNEQFF | TGTGCCAGCAGCATAGTGGGACTAGCCGCCTACAATGAGCAGTTCTTC
TRBD1 | TRBJ2-2 | TRBV27 | NA | CASSLGTGVTGELFF | TGTGCCAGCAGTTTAGGGACAGGGGTTACCGGGGAGCTGTTTTTT
NA | TRBJ1-1 | TRBV7-9 | NA | CASSLSTGTEAFF | TGTGCCAGCAGCCTAAGCACGGGCACTGAAGCTTTCTTT
NA | TRBJ2-1 | TRBV5-8 | NA | CASSRRGGSTYNEQFF | TGTGCCAGCAGCCGGCGCGGCGGCTCAACCTACAATGAGCAGTTCTTC
NA | TRBJ1-3 | TRBV9 | NA | CASSVASAAGNTIYF | TGTGCCAGCAGCGTAGCTTCGGCAGCTGGAAACACCATATATTTT
TRBD1 | TRBJ1-4 | TRBV5-1 | NA | CASSLPGTEVQKLFF | TGCGCCAGCAGCCTGCCCGGGACAGAAGTTCAAAAACTGTTTTTT
NA | TRBJ2-6 | TRBV2 | NA | CASSDSRHPSGANVLTF | TGTGCCAGCAGTGACAGCAGGCACCCCTCTGGGGCCAACGTCCTGACTTTC
NA | TRBJ2-2 | TRBV2 | few | CASSEFRLDGELFF | TGTGCCAGCAGTGAGTTCAGGCTTGACGGGGAGCTGTTTTTT
NA | TRBJ1-2 | TRBV7-2 | NA | CASSLTGRVYGYTF | TGTGCCAGCAGCTTAACTGGCAGGGTCTATGGCTACACCTTC
NA | TRBJ2-1 | TRBV2 | NA | CASSETGTNEQFF | TGTGCCAGCAGTGAAACAGGGACGAATGAGCAGTTCTTC
NA | TRBJ2-1 | TRBV9 | NA | CASSVDGSTHNEQFF | TGTGCCAGCAGCGTAGACGGTAGTACACACAATGAGCAGTTCTTC
NA | TRBJ1-1 | TRBV27 | NA | CASRLRDRTEAFF | TGTGCCAGCAGACTGAGGGATAGAACTGAAGCTTTCTTT
TRBD2 | TRBJ2-2 | TRBV2 | NA | CASSLSGATGELFF | TGTGCCAGCAGCCTCAGCGGGGCGACCGGGGAGCTGTTTTTT
TRBD1 | TRBJ2-7 | TRBV27 | NA | CASSQTGVVSYEQYF | TGTGCCAGCAGCCAGACAGGGGTGGTATCCTACGAGCAGTACTTC
NA | TRBJ2-3 | TRBV7-8 | NA | CASSFTRLTDTQYF | TGTGCCAGCAGCTTTACTAGACTGACAGATACGCAGTATTTT
TRBD1 | TRBJ2-7 | TRBV5-1 | NA | CASSATGHEQYF | TGCGCCAGCAGCGCGACAGGGCATGAGCAGTACTTC
TRBD2 | TRBJ2-1 | TRBV7-9 | NA | CASSFMTSGRDEQFF | TGTGCCAGCAGCTTTATGACTAGCGGGAGAGATGAGCAGTTCTTC
TRBD1 | TRBJ1-1 | TRBV5-1 | NA | CASSWTAGTGTEAFF | TGCGCCAGCAGCTGGACCGCCGGGACAGGGACAGAAGCTTTCTTT
TRBD2 | TRBJ2-6 | TRBV4-3 | NA | CASSQELAGVFSGANVLTF | TGCGCCAGCAGCCAAGAACTAGCGGGGGTCTTTTCTGGGGCCAACGTCCTGACTTTC
NA | TRBJ1-5 | TRBV5-8 | NA | CASSLVRGINSNQPQHF | TGTGCCAGCAGCTTGGTCCGGGGGATAAATAGCAATCAGCCCCAGCATTTT